This paragraph reports one TCR beta chain. Germline lookup yields CDR1 SGDLS and CDR2 YYNGEE. The V gene end was trimmed by 2 bases and the J gene end by 6 bases; junction bases not matched to a gene: 11. The CDR3 contains 17 residues. For blood and skin samples, reverse transcription used TCR alpha and beta constant primers. The SP2 primer and nested alpha and beta constant region primers amplified ligated cDNA in four rounds. TCRdb re-called the UMI-ligation and nested PCR reads with MiXCR, one entry per CDR3 protein. The sample has 18,000 or so distinct CDR3 sequences, 8% to 10% seen once. These data come from a study of naive and memory T cell subsets. As for treatment: skin biopsy from PPD injection site in Mantoux-positive individual. Reverse transcription used DNase-treated unsorted total RNA, aiming for 1 to 1000 ng. Skin biopsies came from PPD injection sites in Mantoux-positive individuals.

V and J are TRBV9 and TRBJ2-1; 10 bases are a match to TRBD2. The sample was skin, taken from a tuberculin skin test site. This receptor was obtained from an adult in good health. The CDR3 region is CASSVTSGGAAINEQFF. The CDR3 DNA sequence: TGTGCCAGCAGCGTGACCAGCGGGGGGGCCGCGATCAATGAGCAGTTCTTC.